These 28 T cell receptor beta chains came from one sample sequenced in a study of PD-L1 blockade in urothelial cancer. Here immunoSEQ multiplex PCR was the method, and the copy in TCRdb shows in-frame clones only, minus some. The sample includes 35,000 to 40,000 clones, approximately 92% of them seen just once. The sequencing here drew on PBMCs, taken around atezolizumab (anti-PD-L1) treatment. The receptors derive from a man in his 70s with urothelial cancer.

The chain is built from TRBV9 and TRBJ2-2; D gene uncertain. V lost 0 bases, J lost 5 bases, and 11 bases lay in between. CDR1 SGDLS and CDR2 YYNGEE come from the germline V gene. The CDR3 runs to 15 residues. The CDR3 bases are TGTGCCAGCAGCGTAGATTCAGATTCGACCGGGGAGCTGTTTTTT. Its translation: CASSVDSDSTGELFF.

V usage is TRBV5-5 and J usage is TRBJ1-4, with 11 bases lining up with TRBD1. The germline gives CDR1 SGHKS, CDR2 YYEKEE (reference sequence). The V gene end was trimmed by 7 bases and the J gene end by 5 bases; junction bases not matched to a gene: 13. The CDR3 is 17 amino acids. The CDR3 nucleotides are TGTGCCAGCCGATCCCGACCGGGACAGGGGGAAAATGAAAAACTGTTTTTT. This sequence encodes CASRSRPGQGENEKLFF.

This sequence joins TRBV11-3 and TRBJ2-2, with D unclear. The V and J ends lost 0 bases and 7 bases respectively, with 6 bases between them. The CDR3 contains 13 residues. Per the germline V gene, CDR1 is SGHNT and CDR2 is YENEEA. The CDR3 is CASSLDIGGELFF. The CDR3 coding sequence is TGTGCCAGCAGCTTAGACATCGGCGGGGAGCTGTTTTTT.

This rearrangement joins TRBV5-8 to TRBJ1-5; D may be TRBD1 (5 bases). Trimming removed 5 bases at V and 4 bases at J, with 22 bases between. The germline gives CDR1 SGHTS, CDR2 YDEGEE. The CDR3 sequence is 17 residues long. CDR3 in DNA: TGTGCCAGCAGTCTCCGGGGGGGACGGAGGTCGAATCAGCCCCAGCATTTT. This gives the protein CASSLRGGRRSNQPQHF.

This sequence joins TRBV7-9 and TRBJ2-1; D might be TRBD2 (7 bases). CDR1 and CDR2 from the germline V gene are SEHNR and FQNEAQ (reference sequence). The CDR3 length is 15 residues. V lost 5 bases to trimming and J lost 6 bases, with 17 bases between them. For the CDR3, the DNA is TGTGCCAGCAGCCCCAGCCGGGGGGCGTTCAATGAGCAGTTCTTC. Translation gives CASSPSRGAFNEQFF.

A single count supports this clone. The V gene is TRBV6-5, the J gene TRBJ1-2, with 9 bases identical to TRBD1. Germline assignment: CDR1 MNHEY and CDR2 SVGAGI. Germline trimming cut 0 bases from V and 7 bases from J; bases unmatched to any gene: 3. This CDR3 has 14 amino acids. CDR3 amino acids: CASSYSQGASGYTF. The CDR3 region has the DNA TGTGCCAGCAGTTACTCACAGGGGGCTTCTGGCTACACCTTC.

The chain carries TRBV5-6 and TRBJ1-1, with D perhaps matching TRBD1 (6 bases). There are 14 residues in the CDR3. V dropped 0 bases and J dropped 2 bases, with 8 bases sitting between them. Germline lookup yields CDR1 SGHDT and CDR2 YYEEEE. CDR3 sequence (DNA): TGTGCCAGCAGCTTGGAGGGGGAAAACACTGAAGCTTTCTTT. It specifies CASSLEGENTEAFF.

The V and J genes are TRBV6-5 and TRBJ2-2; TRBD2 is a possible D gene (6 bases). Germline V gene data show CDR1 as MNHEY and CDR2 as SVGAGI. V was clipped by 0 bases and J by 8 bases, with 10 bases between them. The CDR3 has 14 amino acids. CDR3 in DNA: TGTGCCAGCAGTTACTCACGAGGGAGGGGGGAGCTGTTTTTT. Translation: CASSYSRGRGELFF.

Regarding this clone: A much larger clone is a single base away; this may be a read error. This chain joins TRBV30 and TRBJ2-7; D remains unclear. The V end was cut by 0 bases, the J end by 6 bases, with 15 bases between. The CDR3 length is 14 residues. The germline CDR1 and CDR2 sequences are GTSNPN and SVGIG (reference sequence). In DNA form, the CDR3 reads TGTGCCTGGAGTGTAGGCAGGAACCCCTGCGAGCAGTACTTC. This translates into CAWSVGRNPCEQYF.

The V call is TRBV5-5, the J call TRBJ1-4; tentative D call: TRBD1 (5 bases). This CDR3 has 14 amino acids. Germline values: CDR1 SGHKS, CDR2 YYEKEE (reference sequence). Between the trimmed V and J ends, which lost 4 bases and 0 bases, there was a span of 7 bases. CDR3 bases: TGTGCCAGCAGCCCGACAGCAACTAATGAAAAACTGTTTTTT. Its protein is CASSPTATNEKLFF.

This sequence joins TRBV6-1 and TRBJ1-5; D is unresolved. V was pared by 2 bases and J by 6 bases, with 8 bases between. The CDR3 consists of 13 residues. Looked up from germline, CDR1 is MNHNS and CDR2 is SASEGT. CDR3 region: CASSESYRQPQHF. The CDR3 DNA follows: TGTGCCAGCAGTGAATCCTACCGTCAGCCCCAGCATTTT.

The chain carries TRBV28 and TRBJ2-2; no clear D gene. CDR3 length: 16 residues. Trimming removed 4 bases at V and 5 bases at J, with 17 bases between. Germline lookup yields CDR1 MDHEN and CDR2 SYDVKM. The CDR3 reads CASSSISRRSTGELFF. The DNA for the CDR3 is TGTGCCAGCAGTTCCATTAGCCGGAGATCTACCGGGGAGCTGTTTTTT.

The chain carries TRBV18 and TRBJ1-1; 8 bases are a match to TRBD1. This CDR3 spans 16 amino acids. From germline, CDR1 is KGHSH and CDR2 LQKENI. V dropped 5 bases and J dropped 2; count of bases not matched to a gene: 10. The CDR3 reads CASSSVPGGKNTEAFF. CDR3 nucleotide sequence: TGTGCCAGCTCATCAGTACCAGGGGGCAAAAACACTGAAGCTTTCTTT.

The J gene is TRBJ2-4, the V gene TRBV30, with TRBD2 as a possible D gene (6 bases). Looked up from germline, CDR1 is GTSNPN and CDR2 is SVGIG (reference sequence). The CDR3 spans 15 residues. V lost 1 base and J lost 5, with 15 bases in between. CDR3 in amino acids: CAWSGDRGLQNIQYF. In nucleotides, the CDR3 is TGTGCCTGGAGTGGGGACCGGGGACTCCAAAACATTCAGTACTTC.

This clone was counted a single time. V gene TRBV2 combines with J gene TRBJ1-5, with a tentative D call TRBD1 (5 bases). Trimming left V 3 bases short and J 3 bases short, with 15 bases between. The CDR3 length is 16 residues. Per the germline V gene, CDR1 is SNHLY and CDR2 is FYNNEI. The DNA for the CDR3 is TGTGCCAGCAGTGACCTACGGGGGGGGACCAATCAGCCCCAGCATTTT. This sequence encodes CASSDLRGGTNQPQHF.

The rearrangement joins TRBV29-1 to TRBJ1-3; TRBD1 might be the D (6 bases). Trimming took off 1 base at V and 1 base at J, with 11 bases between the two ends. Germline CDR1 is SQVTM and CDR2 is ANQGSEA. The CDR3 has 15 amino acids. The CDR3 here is CSVEVRGNSGNTIYF. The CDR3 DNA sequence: TGCAGCGTTGAAGTCAGGGGTAATTCTGGAAACACCATATATTTT.

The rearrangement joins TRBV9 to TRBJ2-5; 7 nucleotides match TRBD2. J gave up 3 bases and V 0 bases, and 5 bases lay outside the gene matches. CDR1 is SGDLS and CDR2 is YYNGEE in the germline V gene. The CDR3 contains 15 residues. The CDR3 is CASSVAGTTKETQYF. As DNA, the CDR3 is TGTGCCAGCAGCGTAGCCGGGACTACAAAAGAGACCCAGTACTTC. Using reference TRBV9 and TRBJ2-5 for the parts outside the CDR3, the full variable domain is DSGVTQTPKHLITATGQRVTLRCSPRSGDLSVYWYQQSLDQGLQFLIQYYNGEERAKGNILERFSAQQFPDLHSELNLSSLELGDSALYFCASSVAGTTKETQYFGPGTRLLVL.

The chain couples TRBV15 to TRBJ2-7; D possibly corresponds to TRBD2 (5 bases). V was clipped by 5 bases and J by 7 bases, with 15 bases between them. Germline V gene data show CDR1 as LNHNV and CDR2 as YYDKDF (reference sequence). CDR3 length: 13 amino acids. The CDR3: CATSGSLRMEQYF. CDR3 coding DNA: TGTGCCACCAGCGGGAGCCTACGAATGGAGCAGTACTTC.

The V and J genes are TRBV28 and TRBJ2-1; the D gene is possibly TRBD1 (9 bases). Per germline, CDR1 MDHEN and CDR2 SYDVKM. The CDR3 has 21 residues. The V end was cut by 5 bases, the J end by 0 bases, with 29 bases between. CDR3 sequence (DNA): TGTGCCAGCAGTCCCACGGGGGGGGGACAGGGTAATAAGGGCTCCTACAATGAGCAGTTCTTC. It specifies CASSPTGGGQGNKGSYNEQFF.

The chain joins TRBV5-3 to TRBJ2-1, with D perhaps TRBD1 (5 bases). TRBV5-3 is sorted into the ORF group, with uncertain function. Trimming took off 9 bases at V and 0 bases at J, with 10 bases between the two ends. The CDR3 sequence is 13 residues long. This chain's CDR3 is CAIPGYSYNEQFF. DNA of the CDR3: TGTGCCATACCAGGGTACTCCTACAATGAGCAGTTCTTC.

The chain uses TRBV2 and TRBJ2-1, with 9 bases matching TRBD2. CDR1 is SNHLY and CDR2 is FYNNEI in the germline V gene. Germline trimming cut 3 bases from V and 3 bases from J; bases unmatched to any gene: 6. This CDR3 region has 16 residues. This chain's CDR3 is CASSEGLAGLYNEQFF. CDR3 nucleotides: TGTGCCAGCAGTGAGGGGCTAGCGGGGCTCTACAATGAGCAGTTCTTC.

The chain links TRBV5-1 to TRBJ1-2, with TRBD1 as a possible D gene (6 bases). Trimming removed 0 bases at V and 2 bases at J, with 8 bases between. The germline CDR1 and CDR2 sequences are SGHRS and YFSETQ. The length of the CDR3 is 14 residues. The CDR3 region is CASSLDTGNYGYTF. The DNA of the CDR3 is TGCGCCAGCAGCTTGGACACAGGGAACTATGGCTACACCTTC.

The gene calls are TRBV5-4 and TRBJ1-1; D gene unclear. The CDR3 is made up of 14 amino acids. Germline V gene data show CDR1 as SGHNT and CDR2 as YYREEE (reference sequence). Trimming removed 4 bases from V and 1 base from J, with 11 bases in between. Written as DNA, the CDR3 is TGTGCCAGCAGCCTAAAGATACCGAACACTGAAGCTTTCTTT. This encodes CASSLKIPNTEAFF.

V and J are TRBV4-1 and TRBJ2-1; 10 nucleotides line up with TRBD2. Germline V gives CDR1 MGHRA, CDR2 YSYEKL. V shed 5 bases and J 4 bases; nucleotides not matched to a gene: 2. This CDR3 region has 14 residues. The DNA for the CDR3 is TGCGCCAGCAGCGGACTAGCGGATTACAATGAGCAGTTCTTC. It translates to CASSGLADYNEQFF.

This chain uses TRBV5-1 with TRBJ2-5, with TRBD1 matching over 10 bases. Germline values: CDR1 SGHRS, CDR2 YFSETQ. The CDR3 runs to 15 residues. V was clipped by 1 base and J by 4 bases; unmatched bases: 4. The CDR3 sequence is CASSLPGQGPETQYF. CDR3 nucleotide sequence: TGCGCCAGCAGCTTGCCGGGACAGGGGCCAGAGACCCAGTACTTC.

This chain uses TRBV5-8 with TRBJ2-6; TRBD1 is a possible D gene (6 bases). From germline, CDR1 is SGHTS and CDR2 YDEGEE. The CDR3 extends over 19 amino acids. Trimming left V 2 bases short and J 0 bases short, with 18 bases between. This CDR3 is CASSFRGTFSNSGANVLTF. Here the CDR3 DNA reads TGTGCCAGCAGCTTTCGAGGGACATTCTCAAACTCTGGGGCCAACGTCCTGACTTTC.

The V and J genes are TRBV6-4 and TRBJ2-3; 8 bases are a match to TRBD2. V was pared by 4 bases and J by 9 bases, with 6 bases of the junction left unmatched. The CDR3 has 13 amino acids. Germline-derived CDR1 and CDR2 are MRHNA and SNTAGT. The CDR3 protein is CASSAGLGGTQYF. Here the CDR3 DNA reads TGTGCCAGCAGTGCGGGACTAGGAGGCACGCAGTATTTT.

CDR3 coding DNA: TGTGCCAGCAGCTTAGGGTTTGGAGCTAGCGGGAGGGCCGACGAGCAGTACTTC. This gives the protein CASSLGFGASGRADEQYF. The genes are TRBV7-9 and TRBJ2-7; TRBD2 agrees at 12 bases. V lost 1 base to trimming and J lost 5 bases; unmatched junction nucleotides: 12. CDR1 and CDR2 from the germline V gene are SEHNR and FQNEAQ (reference sequence). This CDR3 has 18 residues. The variable domain in full, with the rest retrieved from reference TRBV7-9 and TRBJ2-7, is DTGVSQNPRHKITKRGQNVTFRCDPISEHNRLYWYRQTLGQGPEFLTYFQNEAQLEKSRLLSDRFSAERPKGSFSTLEIQRTEQGDSAMYLCASSLGFGASGRADEQYFGPGTRLTVT.